This TCR beta chain was sequenced during a study of beta chain features in type 1 diabetes. In regard to this clone: Antigen specificity is unknown.

The CDR3 runs to 12 residues. Germline CDR1 reads SQVTM; CDR2 reads ANQGSEA. V lost 7 bases, J lost 5 bases, and 7 bases stayed unmatched. Overall study results and limits: Lower insertion and higher deletion counts appeared at VDJ junctions in type 1 diabetes patients. Shorter TCRB CDR3s, moderately but significantly so, were found in Type 1 diabetes patients in all four CD4+ subsets.

Every isolated RNA sample was fully reverse transcribed, so sequencing captured expressed TCRB transcripts. The assay was immunoSEQ multiplex PCR, and TCRdb's table has in-frame clones only and misses some. The profile covers 300,000 to 400,000 clones, with 9.3% appearing a single time and over 0.95% taken by the ten largest. The sequencing input was central memory CD4+ T cells from blood. The V and J genes are TRBV29-1 and TRBJ1-2; 7 bases map to TRBD1. The sequence came from a young man with type 1 diabetes. Here the CDR3 DNA reads TGCAGCGCCGTAACAGGGGAATATGGCTACACCTTC. This sequence encodes CSAVTGEYGYTF. Supplemented by reference TRBV29-1 and TRBJ1-2, the full variable domain reads SAVISQKPSRDICQRGTSLTIQCQVDSQVTMMFWYRQQPGQSLTLIATANQGSEATYESGFVIDKFPISRPNLTFSTLTVSNMSPEDSSIYLCSAVTGEYGYTFGSGTRLTVV.